In its sample, the clone carrying this T cell receptor (beta chain) was seen many times. TCRdb used MiXCR to reprocess the 5' RACE reads, holding one entry per CDR3 protein. The table lists 40,000 to 60,000 distinct CDR3 sequences, about 15% of them singletons. The sample originates from a study of T cells of healthy individuals. CDR1 MNHEY and CDR2 SVGEGT come from the germline V gene. V lost 10 bases and J 0 bases, leaving 9 bases between the germline ends. CDR3 length: 12 residues. The rearrangement links TRBV6-2 or TRBV6-3 to TRBJ1-1; D remains unclear. This clonotype was sampled from a human donor in good health. CDR3 sequence: CATSSVNTEAFF. The CDR3 bases are TGTGCCACCTCATCGGTGAACACTGAAGCTTTCTTT.